These T cell receptor beta chains were read from a single sample in a study of identical twins. TCRdb reanalysed the 5' RACE reads using MiXCR and keeps one entry per CDR3 protein. The data hold approximately 530,000 distinct CDR3 sequences, with about 22% observed a single time. These same records also appear under a second study, on yellow fever vaccine responses in identical twins.

Material: CD4+ T cells sorted from blood. The source is a woman younger than 35 in good health. Both conserved end residues are part of each CDR3. The D gene is left open where the match is weak. Clone size appears in some rows only: once, few, many, or a class for an expanded clone.

D gene	clone size	J gene	V gene	CDR3 DNA	CDR3 protein
TRBD2	.	TRBJ2-2	TRBV12-3/TRBV12-4	TGTGCCAGCAGCCTTAGCGGGGCAACCACCGGGGAGCTGTTTTTT	CASSLSGATTGELFF
TRBD1	.	TRBJ2-7	TRBV29-1	TGCAGCGTTGCGCCTGGGACAGGGCCCTACGAGCAGTACTTC	CSVAPGTGPYEQYF
TRBD2	few	TRBJ2-1	TRBV20-1	TGCAGTGCTAGAGTCCCGGGAGGTCACTCCTACAATGAGCAGTTCTTC	CSARVPGGHSYNEQFF
.	few	TRBJ1-1	TRBV4-1	TGCGCCAGCAGCCAGAGTACGGGCCAGGGACCCACTGAAGCTTTCTTT	CASSQSTGQGPTEAFF
TRBD1	once	TRBJ2-3	TRBV5-1	TGCGCCAGCAGCTCGGACAGGGCTTCCACAGATACGCAGTATTTT	CASSSDRASTDTQYF
TRBD2	.	TRBJ2-3	TRBV18	TGTGCCAGCTCACCCGGGACTAGGAACACAGATACGCAGTATTTT	CASSPGTRNTDTQYF
TRBD1	few	TRBJ2-3	TRBV5-1	TGCGCCAGCAGCTTTAAAGGACAGGGGGGTAGAGATACGCAGTATTTT	CASSFKGQGGRDTQYF
TRBD2	many	TRBJ2-3	TRBV10-3	TGTGCCACCGCTAGCGGGGACACAGATACGCAGTATTTT	CATASGDTDTQYF
TRBD2	.	TRBJ2-5	TRBV5-5	TGTGCCAGCAGCGTCCATCGGGGGGGGTACCAAGAGACCCAGTACTTC	CASSVHRGGYQETQYF
.	few	TRBJ1-5	TRBV20-1	TGCAGTGCTAGCCTAGGTAGCAATCAGCCCCAGCATTTT	CSASLGSNQPQHF
.	few	TRBJ2-2	TRBV6-5	TGTGCCAGCAGTCAGGGGCTAGGGGAGCTGTTTTTT	CASSQGLGELFF
.	.	TRBJ1-1	TRBV7-3	TGTGCCAGCAGGCCGGACGGGATGAACACTGAAGCTTTCTTT	CASRPDGMNTEAFF
.	few	TRBJ1-1	TRBV5-1	TGCGCCAGTCGAAGGTCGTCGGACACTGAAGCTTTCTTT	CASRRSSDTEAFF
.	few	TRBJ2-3	TRBV5-1	TGCGCCAGCAGCTGGGGGGGGGGCGACACAGATACGCAGTATTTT	CASSWGGGDTDTQYF
.	few	TRBJ2-4	TRBV3-1	TGTGCCAGCAGCCAAGTGCTGGAGGGGTATCAGTACTTC	CASSQVLEGYQYF
.	.	TRBJ1-5	TRBV6-2/TRBV6-3	TGTGCCAGCAGTAACGACAGAAACAATCAGCCCCAGCATTTT	CASSNDRNNQPQHF
TRBD2	.	TRBJ2-3	TRBV6-5	TGTGCCAGCAGTTATACGGGGCGGGGGGCAGGAGATACGCAGTATTTT	CASSYTGRGAGDTQYF
.	.	TRBJ2-1	TRBV3-1	TGTGCCAGCAGCCAACGGAGCGTAAACAATGAGCAGTTCTTC	CASSQRSVNNEQFF
.	few	TRBJ2-5	TRBV11-2	TGTGCCAGCAGCTCAGGGGTGGCGACCCAGTACTTC	CASSSGVATQYF
.	.	TRBJ2-7	TRBV29-1	TGCAGCGTTCGCCCGGATCACTACGAGCAGTACTTC	CSVRPDHYEQYF
TRBD2	.	TRBJ2-1	TRBV5-1	TGCGCCAGCAGCTTGGCTAGCGGGAGCTATGAGCAGTTCTTC	CASSLASGSYEQFF
TRBD1	.	TRBJ2-2	TRBV6-1	TGTGCCAGCCAAACAGGGGGCTCGGGCACCGGGGAGCTGTTTTTT	CASQTGGSGTGELFF
TRBD1	.	TRBJ2-3	TRBV19	TGTGCCAGTAGACCGACAGGGGGGGCAGATACGCAGTATTTT	CASRPTGGADTQYF
.	few	TRBJ2-1	TRBV12-3/TRBV12-4	TGTGCCAGCAGTCGAAAGCGGGTGAGCTCCTACAATGAGCAGTTCTTC	CASSRKRVSSYNEQFF
TRBD1	few	TRBJ1-2	TRBV7-9	TGTGCCAGCAGCTTAGGGACAGGACCAGACTACACCTTC	CASSLGTGPDYTF
.	.	TRBJ1-2	TRBV20-1	TGCAGTGCTAGGGGGAGGGCGGATGGCTACACCTTC	CSARGRADGYTF
.	.	TRBJ2-3	TRBV5-5	TGTGCCAGCAGCATTGGGCATTTTGGCACAGATACGCAGTATTTT	CASSIGHFGTDTQYF
TRBD2	.	TRBJ2-2	TRBV7-9	TGTGCCAGCAGCTTAGGGGGACTACCAACCGGGGAGCTGTTTTTT	CASSLGGLPTGELFF
TRBD2	few	TRBJ2-1	TRBV10-3	TGTGCCATCAGAGTAGCGGGGGGGAAGTCAAGCTCCTACAATGAGCAGTTCTTC	CAIRVAGGKSSSYNEQFF
TRBD1	few	TRBJ2-5	TRBV24-1	TGTGCCACCAGTGACTTAGGAACAGGGGATATCGAGACCCAGTACTTC	CATSDLGTGDIETQYF
TRBD2	.	TRBJ2-3	TRBV12-3/TRBV12-4	TGTGCCAGCAGTTTAGGGACTAGCGGGAGGGCAAGAGATACGCAGTATTTT	CASSLGTSGRARDTQYF
TRBD2	.	TRBJ2-4	TRBV4-2	TGTGCCAGCAGCCAAGGACCACTAGCGTCCAAAAACATTCAGTACTTC	CASSQGPLASKNIQYF